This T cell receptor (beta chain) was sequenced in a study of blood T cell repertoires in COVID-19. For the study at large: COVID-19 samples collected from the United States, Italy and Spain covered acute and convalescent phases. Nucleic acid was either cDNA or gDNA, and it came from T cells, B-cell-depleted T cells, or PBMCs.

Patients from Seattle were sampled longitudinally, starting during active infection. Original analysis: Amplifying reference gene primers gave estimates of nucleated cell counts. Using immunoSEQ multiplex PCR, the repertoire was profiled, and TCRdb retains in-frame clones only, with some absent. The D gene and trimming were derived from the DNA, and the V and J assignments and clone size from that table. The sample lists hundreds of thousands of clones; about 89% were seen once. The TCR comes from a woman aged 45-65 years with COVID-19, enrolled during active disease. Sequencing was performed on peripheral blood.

CDR3 bases: TGTGCCAGTAGTATAGATCTGAGCCACCCCTACGAGCAGTACTTC. As protein: CASSIDLSHPYEQYF. The chain couples TRBV19 to TRBJ2-7; D unclear. Germline assignment: CDR1 LNHDA and CDR2 SQIVND (reference sequence). This CDR3 comprises 15 residues. V gave up 0 bases and J gave up 2 bases, with 11 bases separating them.